This T cell receptor (beta chain) was sequenced for a study of regulatory T cells in long-lasting Graves disease. Background on the study: By definition, persistent Graves' disease involved antithyroid drugs for over 5 years alongside positive TSH receptor antibodies.

Indicated time point: persistent/refractory GD, antithyroid drugs over 5 years with positive TRAb. PBMC RNA served as the TCR library source. Construction of TCR beta libraries relied on iRepertoire HTBI primers and on Arm-PCR targeting CDR3 regions. How the authors handled the data: Sample data revealed roughly 62 TRBV and 14 TRBJ segments. MiXCR was run by TCRdb on the multiplex PCR reads, yielding one entry per CDR3 protein. Here the V and J calls rest on TCRdb's processing, not on the authors' analysis. The data contain about 470,000 distinct CDR3 sequences, less than 25% of them seen just once; the ten biggest clones take up 7% to 9.5%. After removal of 4 bases from V and 5 bases from J, the junction contained 21 bases not matched to a gene. Germline CDR1 reads GTSNPN; CDR2 reads SVGIG (reference sequence). The CDR3 sequence is 18 residues long.

The chain carries TRBV30 and TRBJ2-5; 8 bases agree with TRBD1. This sequence originates from a female donor with Graves disease. This material consisted of peripheral blood mononuclear cells (PBMCs), taken when the disease was refractory, from a patient treated with antithyroid drugs. For the CDR3, the DNA is TGTGCCTGGAAACCACCGCTGGCTCAGGGGGCCTTTTGGGAGACCCAGTACTTC. Protein: CAWKPPLAQGAFWETQYF.